This TCR beta chain was documented in a study of shared T cell receptors in the human thymus (dated by TCRdb to the early 2020s). Some background on the complete study: The study examined how self-reactive, shared T-cell receptor alpha chains are generated in the human thymus.

CDR1 and CDR2 are drawn from the germline V gene (reference sequence): MNHEY, SMNVEV. Relative to germline, V is 4 bases shorter and J is 0 bases shorter, with 36 bases between their ends. Including cysteine and phenylalanine, the CDR3 has 23 amino acids. The sequence is cut down to CDR3 DNA, 69 bases in frame from base 1. As regards this clone: Its antigen has not been determined. No base quality values were provided; no much bigger clone lies one nucleotide off.

Libraries were made using the immunoSEQ multiplex PCR assay. TCRdb's version of the immuneACCESS table is confined to in-frame rearrangements and falls short of the full clone set. An unresolved V gene accounts for under half of the shortfall where checked; the remainder is of unknown origin. In this sample the table shows approximately 730,000 clones, over 75% of which occur a single time. In total, the top ten clones hold roughly 0.01% of the sample. This sample was shared with a second study, whose subject was human thymus T cells. That second publication adds: Donors were immunologically healthy infants undergoing open corrective cardiac surgery for congenital heart defects in Finland. The thymus tissue came from surgical resects taken out during corrective cardiac surgery. Usage of V and J gene segments appeared to be biased in both the thymic and the peripheral blood repertoires. Highly overlapping thymic TCR repertoires among unrelated individuals were reported in the related research. TCR alpha and beta repertoires from about 8 infant thymus samples and four related peripheral blood samples were characterized in the study. The infant donors were roughly 7 to 250 days old, and the cohort included several males and a couple of females. Thymocytes were released mechanically from tissue and stored at -70 °C as pellets of roughly 9-31 million cells. Genomic DNA was extracted from frozen cell pellets with a QIAsymphony instrument. TCRB and TCRAD loci were amplified from a standardized quantity of quality-controlled genomic DNA using the immunoSEQ multiplex PCR assay. The amplicons spanned the V(D)J region and were long enough to cover the CDR3 and allow V and J genes to be identified. Through the commercial immunoSEQ service, the amplicons were sequenced on an Illumina platform. Primer bias and sequencing errors were corrected as previously described, and TCRAD and TCRB were defined on the basis of the IMGT database. The repertoires were analysed using immunoSEQ Analyzer 3.0 and VDJTools for basic statistics, V/J segment usage, diversity estimates, rarefaction and pairwise overlap. To estimate diversity, the Chao1, ChaoE, Efron-Thisted, Shannon and inverse Simpson indices were applied, and diversity was also estimated on datasets down-sampled to the smallest sample. For repertoire overlap, CDR3 nucleotide sequence, V gene and J gene had to match strictly, and clustering was done by Jaccard-based multidimensional scaling. Thymus samples yielded on average roughly 790,000 unique TCRB clonotypes, compared with 80,000 to 85,000 from blood samples.

The sample consisted of thymocytes. The chain is made from TRBV27 and TRBJ1-1; the D gene assignment is ambiguous. The sequence derives from a girl under two years old with a congenital heart defect. Donor details come from another sample of the same person, matched by shared clones. DNA sequence: TGTGCCAGCAGTTGGCAAGGAAACGGTGTACCAATCTCTGGGGTGACTATGAACACTGAAGCTTTCTTT. The translation is CASSWQGNGVPISGVTMNTEAFF.